The present entry profiles one T cell receptor beta chain with its context. The data originate from a study of cytomegalovirus exposure and HLA in healthy donors. This PCR relied on a set of 60 Vbeta primers and 13 Jbeta primers. The method was immunoSEQ multiplex PCR; TCRdb's version includes in-frame clones alone and lacks a portion of them. The listing contains 45,000 to 60,000 clones. The sample was PBMCs. This clonotype was sampled from a male donor in good health and CMV-seronegative.

The CDR3 bases are TGTGCCAGCAGTTCAGCCGGGACAGGAGGGTATGGCTACACCTTC. Its translation is CASSSAGTGGYGYTF. The chain carries TRBV28 and TRBJ1-2; 8 positions agree with TRBD1. Germline CDR1 MDHEN, CDR2 SYDVKM. V lost 4 bases, J lost 5 bases, and 9 bases stayed unmatched. The CDR3 contains 15 residues.